A selection of T cell receptor beta chains follows, all from one sample in a study of cytotoxic CD8 clonotypes in ibrutinib-treated CLL. The method was immunoSEQ multiplex PCR; TCRdb's version includes in-frame clones alone and lacks a portion of them. This sample carries roughly 42,000 clones, around 67% of them seen once, and the ten largest clones take 7%. The specimen comprised PBMCs, sampled at disease progression, from a patient treated with ibrutinib. These receptors all stem from a human donor with chronic lymphocytic leukemia. Both conserved end residues are part of each CDR3. D genes are given only for firm matches. A row's size may be missing; if present it is once, few, many or a size class.

J	V	D	size	DNA	CDR3
TRBJ2-5	TRBV30	-	-	TGTGCCTGGAGTGTACCCGGGAGTGAGACCCAGTACTTC	CAWSVPGSETQYF
TRBJ1-1	TRBV7-2	TRBD1	-	TGTGCCAGCAGCCCACGGGACAGGGTAGAGTGGGCTTTCTTT	CASSPRDRVEWAFF
TRBJ1-4	TRBV4-3	TRBD1	-	TGCGCCAGCAGCCAAGGCCCGCAGGGGGCGGGCGAAAAACTGTTTTTT	CASSQGPQGAGEKLFF
TRBJ2-4	TRBV9	-	many	TGTGCCAGCAGCGTAGGTCGGGACCTGAAAAACATTCAGTACTTC	CASSVGRDLKNIQYF
TRBJ2-3	TRBV11-3	-	-	TGTGCCAGCAGCTGGCCGGGACTCGATGACACAGATACGCAGTATTTT	CASSWPGLDDTDTQYF
TRBJ2-7	TRBV6-1	TRBD1	medium-sized	TGTGCCAGCAGTGAAGGGGACAGGGGCCCCTACGAGCAGTACTTC	CASSEGDRGPYEQYF
TRBJ1-3	TRBV27	-	-	TGTGCCAGCAGTCCTCAGGGTGGGGGAAACACCATATATTTT	CASSPQGGGNTIYF
TRBJ2-7	TRBV19	TRBD1	-	TGTGCCAGTAGTCCACAGGGGATCGTGGGCGAGCAGTACTTC	CASSPQGIVGEQYF
TRBJ1-1	TRBV5-1	TRBD1	once	TGCGCCAGCAGCTTGGACAGGGGGCCGAGCACTGAAGCTTTCTTT	CASSLDRGPSTEAFF
TRBJ2-6	TRBV5-6	-	-	TGTGCCAGCAGCTTGTATAATACTGGGGCCAACGTCCTGACTTTC	CASSLYNTGANVLTF
TRBJ1-1	TRBV5-1	TRBD1	once	TGCGCCAGCAGCAGGGACAGGGGCGACACTGAAGCTTTCTTT	CASSRDRGDTEAFF
TRBJ2-5	TRBV27	-	-	TGTGCCAGCAGTAGAGGACGGTCCTTCGAGACCCAGTACTTC	CASSRGRSFETQYF
TRBJ2-3	TRBV5-1	-	-	TGCGCCAGCAGCTTGGTAGAAACAGATACGCAGTATTTT	CASSLVETDTQYF
TRBJ1-2	TRBV10-3	TRBD1	-	TGTGCCATCAGTGCCACAGGGGGCGGTGGCTACACCTTC	CAISATGGGGYTF
TRBJ1-2	TRBV10-2	-	few	TGCGCCAGCACCCCGGGGGGAAATGGCTATGGCTACACCTTC	CASTPGGNGYGYTF
TRBJ1-2	TRBV4-2	-	-	TGTGCCAGCAGCCCGGCGCCGAGTGGGTATGGCTACACCTTC	CASSPAPSGYGYTF
TRBJ2-1	TRBV7-9	-	-	TGTGCCAGCGGGGGCTCCTACAATGAGCAGTTCTTC	CASGGSYNEQFF
TRBJ2-2	TRBV7-6	-	-	TGTGCCAGCAGGAGGGTAGCGGAGAACACCGGGGAGCTGTTTTTT	CASRRVAENTGELFF
TRBJ1-2	TRBV2	-	-	TGTGCCAGTACCCGGGACTATGGCTACACCTTC	CASTRDYGYTF
TRBJ2-5	TRBV5-1	TRBD1	-	TGCGCCAGCAGCTCGGGGACAGGGGTCCAAGAGACCCAGTACTTC	CASSSGTGVQETQYF
TRBJ1-2	TRBV9	-	-	TGTGCCAGCAGCGTAGTTCCGGGGCTCAACTATGGCTACACCTTC	CASSVVPGLNYGYTF
TRBJ1-3	TRBV2	-	-	TGTGCCAGCAGTGAACCCCGCTCTGGAAACACCATATATTTT	CASSEPRSGNTIYF
TRBJ2-3	TRBV5-1	TRBD2	-	TGCGCCAGCAGTCAACGGGGCGGGAGTGGCGACACAGATACGCAGTATTTT	CASSQRGGSGDTDTQYF
TRBJ2-1	TRBV7-2	-	medium-sized	TGTGCCAGCAGCCCCAGGACAAACGGGATTGAGCAGTTCTTC	CASSPRTNGIEQFF
TRBJ2-7	TRBV7-9	-	-	TGTGCCAGCAGCGACACAGACAGGATTTACGAGCAGTACTTC	CASSDTDRIYEQYF
TRBJ2-3	TRBV5-1	-	few	TGCGCCAGCAGCTTGGAACTAGCCTCCACAGATACGCAGTATTTT	CASSLELASTDTQYF
TRBJ2-2	TRBV7-3	-	large	TGTGCCAGCAGCCAACCACTCACCGGGGAGCTGTTTTTT	CASSQPLTGELFF
TRBJ2-3	TRBV7-2	-	few	TGTGCCAGCAGAGTAGGGCCGGGAGGCACAGATACGCAGTATTTT	CASRVGPGGTDTQYF
TRBJ1-4	TRBV5-1	-	-	TGCGCCAGCAGCGTAGTACCGGGGGCGGGTGAAAAACTGTTTTTT	CASSVVPGAGEKLFF
TRBJ2-7	TRBV19	-	few	TGTGCCAGTAGTATCTCAGGATCCTACGAGCAGTACTTC	CASSISGSYEQYF
TRBJ1-1	TRBV5-6	-	-	TGTGCCAGCAGCTGGGTAGGGACGGGGACTGAAGCTTTCTTT	CASSWVGTGTEAFF
TRBJ2-7	TRBV19	TRBD1	-	TGTGCCAGTAGATACACCGGGACAGAGATATACGAGCAGTACTTC	CASRYTGTEIYEQYF
TRBJ1-5	TRBV19	-	once	TGTGCCAGTAGTAAGGTGAGCAATCAGCCCCAGCATTTT	CASSKVSNQPQHF
TRBJ2-4	TRBV6-6	-	-	TGTGCCAGCAGTTACTCGAGGGAATCTGCAAACATTCAGTACTTC	CASSYSRESANIQYF
TRBJ2-3	TRBV10-3	-	-	TGTGCCACCGAGGGGCCGGGCTCCGCAGATACGCAGTATTTT	CATEGPGSADTQYF
TRBJ2-3	TRBV7-8	-	-	TGTGCCAGCAGCTTAGCGCTATTCGCAGATACGCAGTATTTT	CASSLALFADTQYF